This TCR beta chain was recovered during a study of blood T cell repertoires in COVID-19. This CDR3 is 15 amino acids long. The ends lost 1 base at V and 6 bases at J; junction bases unmatched: 8. Germline lookup yields CDR1 SNHLY and CDR2 FYNNEI. Per the authors' pipeline: Amplification of reference gene primers provided the estimated nucleated cell counts. Assay used: immunoSEQ multiplex PCR; TCRdb lists only in-frame clones, some missing. V and J calls and clone size are copied from that table; D and trimming were computed from the DNA. This sample carries roughly 380,000 clones, about 91% of them seen once, and the ten largest clones take roughly 1.4%.

The clonotype originates from a woman aged 40 to 49 with COVID-19, enrolled during active disease. The sequenced sample consisted of peripheral blood. J is TRBJ1-1 and V is TRBV2, with TRBD1 matching over 7 bases. The chain's CDR3 is CASSEGQGGLAEAFF. CDR3 DNA sequence: TGTGCCAGCAGTGAAGGCCAGGGGGGTTTGGCTGAAGCTTTCTTT.